A single sample is the source of the 18 T cell receptor beta chains below, sequenced in a study of cytomegalovirus exposure and HLA in healthy donors. This PCR relied on a set of 60 Vbeta primers and 13 Jbeta primers. The method was immunoSEQ multiplex PCR; TCRdb's version includes in-frame clones alone and lacks a portion of them. The table for this sample gives approximately 130,000 clones. The sequencing input was PBMCs. The receptors stem from a woman aged 55-75 years in good health and CMV-seronegative.

The V and J genes are TRBV2 and TRBJ2-1, with D tentatively TRBD2 (5 bases). Germline V gene sequence: CDR1 SNHLY, CDR2 FYNNEI. The CDR3 is 14 amino acids. Trimming stripped 2 bases from V and 8 bases from J, with 13 bases between. This CDR3 is CASSETYDGDEQFF. The CDR3 DNA reads TGTGCCAGCAGTGAAACTTACGACGGGGATGAGCAGTTCTTC.

V is TRBV27 and J is TRBJ2-5, with 12 positions matching TRBD2. CDR1 and CDR2 (germline): MNHEY, SMNVEV (reference sequence). Losses at the gene ends were 2 bases for V and 0 bases for J; bases not matched to a gene: 1. This CDR3 has 16 residues. This CDR3 reads CASSLTSGRYQETQYF. The DNA of the CDR3 is TGTGCCAGCAGTTTAACTAGCGGGAGGTACCAAGAGACCCAGTACTTC.

The CDR3 region is CASSIQGSLYEQYF. CDR3 sequence (DNA): TGTGCCAGCAGCATACAGGGGTCGCTCTACGAGCAGTACTTC. J is TRBJ2-7 and V is TRBV7-9; 7 bases align to TRBD1. From germline, CDR1 is SEHNR and CDR2 FQNEAQ (reference sequence). Unmatched junction bases numbered 7, after V lost 5 bases and J lost 3 bases. The CDR3 runs to 14 residues.

This chain connects TRBV5-6 to TRBJ2-7, with D possibly being TRBD2 (5 bases). The CDR3 runs 14 residues. Germline lookup yields CDR1 SGHDT and CDR2 YYEEEE. V lost 6 bases and J 1 base, leaving 14 bases between the germline ends. The CDR3 nucleotides are TGTGCCAGCATCAATGCAGGAGGTTCCTACGAGCAGTACTTC. Protein: CASINAGGSYEQYF.

V is TRBV19 and J is TRBJ2-2; D gene ambiguous. From germline, CDR1 is LNHDA and CDR2 SQIVND (reference sequence). The length of the CDR3 is 14 residues. Between the trimmed V and J ends, which lost 6 bases and 6 bases, there was a span of 14 bases. CDR3 residues: CASSTLIAAGELFF. CDR3 in DNA: TGTGCCAGTAGCACCCTTATAGCAGCCGGGGAGCTGTTTTTT.

About this clone: A read error may produce the germline difference seen at one junction end. This specimen includes other DNA sequences encoding the same CDR3. The chain links TRBV9 to TRBJ1-1; TRBD1 might be the D (6 bases). CDR1 is SGDLS, CDR2 YYNGEE, per germline. The CDR3 has 15 residues. The CDR3 bases are TGCGCCAGCAGCGCCACAACCGTAGCCGGGACAGAAGCTTTCTTT. It codes for CASSATTVAGTEAFF.

This sequence joins TRBV18 and TRBJ2-5; maybe TRBD1 (5 bases). The V end was cut by 6 bases, the J end by 2 bases, with 13 bases between. Germline assignment: CDR1 KGHSH and CDR2 LQKENI. CDR3 length equals 14 residues. This chain's CDR3 is CASSTTGTQETQYF. DNA of the CDR3: TGTGCCAGCTCGACCACAGGAACTCAAGAGACCCAGTACTTC.

This chain connects TRBV5-6 to TRBJ1-2; 11 positions match TRBD1. There are 18 residues in the CDR3. V lost 4 bases to trimming and J lost 3 bases; unmatched junction nucleotides: 14. Germline V gene data show CDR1 as SGHDT and CDR2 as YYEEEE. For the CDR3, the DNA is TGTGCCAGCAGCGTGGAAGATAGTTGGACAGGGGGCGACTATGGCTACACCTTC. Its translation is CASSVEDSWTGGDYGYTF. Full variable domain (remainder filled in from reference TRBV5-6 and TRBJ1-2): DAGVTQSPTHLIKTRGQQVTLRCSPKSGHDTVSWYQQALGQGPQFIFQYYEEEERQRGNFPDRFSGHQFPNYSSELNVNALLLGDSALYLCASSVEDSWTGGDYGYTFGSGTRLTVV.

The chain recombines TRBV27 with TRBJ1-1, with 12 bases fitting TRBD1. The CDR3 loop spans 16 amino acids. Unmatched junction bases numbered 8, after V lost 5 bases and J lost 4 bases. Germline CDR1 reads MNHEY; CDR2 reads SMNVEV (reference sequence). CDR3 in DNA: TGTGCCAGCAGTCCAACGCGGGACAGGGGGCTCACTGAAGCTTTCTTT. Protein: CASSPTRDRGLTEAFF.

This chain uses TRBV28 with TRBJ2-2, with 10 nucleotides matching TRBD1. After removal of 4 bases from V and 0 bases from J, the junction contained 2 bases not matched to a gene. The CDR3 runs to 16 residues. The germline gives CDR1 MDHEN, CDR2 SYDVKM. CDR3 nucleotide sequence: TGTGCCAGCAGTTCCGGGACAGGGGCGAACACCGGGGAGCTGTTTTTT. As protein: CASSSGTGANTGELFF. Full variable domain (rest looked up from reference TRBV28 and TRBJ2-2): DVKVTQSSRYLVKRTGEKVFLECVQDMDHENMFWYRQDPGLGLRLIYFSYDVKMKEKGDIPEGYSVSREKKERFSLILESASTNQTSMYLCASSSGTGANTGELFFGEGSRLTVL.

The V call is TRBV4-1, the J call TRBJ1-4, with D unresolved. CDR3 length: 15 amino acids. The germline CDR1 and CDR2 sequences are MGHRA and YSYEKL. V dropped 1 base and J dropped 7 bases, with 13 bases sitting between them. The CDR3 DNA follows: TGCGCCAGCAGCCAAGTTCCGGGTTCCCGTGAAAAACTGTTTTTT. Translated, it gives CASSQVPGSREKLFF.

The chain links TRBV27 to TRBJ2-6; 9 bases are a match to TRBD1. Per germline, CDR1 MNHEY and CDR2 SMNVEV (reference sequence). CDR3 length: 17 amino acids. The V and J ends lost 2 bases and 0 bases, in that order; junction bases with no gene match: 2. The DNA for the CDR3 is TGTGCCAGCAGTTTAGAGGGACAGGGCTCTGGGGCCAACGTCCTGACTTTC. The encoded protein is CASSLEGQGSGANVLTF.

The genes are TRBV28 and TRBJ2-4; 8 bases match TRBD1. Germline loops: CDR1 MDHEN, CDR2 SYDVKM. The CDR3 is made up of 15 amino acids. V lost 8 bases and J lost 1; bases outside the gene matches: 7. Written as DNA, the CDR3 is TGTGCCAGCGAATCGACAGGGGAGGCCAAAAACATTCAGTACTTC. Encoded protein: CASESTGEAKNIQYF.

The gene calls are TRBV7-3 and TRBJ1-1; TRBD1 matches 8 bases. CDR1 and CDR2 (germline): SGHTA, FQGTGA. Trimming removed 5 bases from V and 5 bases from J; junction bases left unmatched: 13. The CDR3 sequence is 16 residues long. The chain's CDR3 is CASSPGTGALVTEAFF. In DNA, the CDR3 is TGTGCCAGCAGCCCGGGGACAGGAGCCCTGGTGACTGAAGCTTTCTTT.

The J gene is TRBJ1-2, the V gene TRBV7-9; 7 nucleotides match TRBD1. The CDR3 runs 13 residues. The germline gives CDR1 SEHNR, CDR2 FQNEAQ (reference sequence). The ends lost 3 bases at V and 4 bases at J; junction bases unmatched: 2. CDR3 in amino acids: CASSLTGIYGYTF. In nucleotides, the CDR3 is TGTGCCAGCAGCTTGACAGGGATCTATGGCTACACCTTC.

The chain combines TRBV28 with TRBJ2-7, with D possibly matching TRBD1 (6 bases). V was cut by 5 bases and J by 3 bases, with 14 bases left in between. This CDR3 spans 14 amino acids. Germline CDR1 reads MDHEN; CDR2 reads SYDVKM. The CDR3 DNA follows: TGTGCCAGCAGTAACAGGGTTGTGAACTACGAGCAGTACTTC. Its protein is CASSNRVVNYEQYF.

This chain joins TRBV15 and TRBJ2-1, with TRBD2 matching 8 bases. The germline CDR1 and CDR2 sequences are LNHNV and YYDKDF (reference sequence). V lost 6 bases and J lost 0; bases outside the gene matches: 4. This CDR3 comprises 15 residues. The CDR3 loop is CATSREGSSYNEQFF. CDR3 nucleotides: TGTGCCACCAGTCGGGAGGGCAGCTCCTACAATGAGCAGTTCTTC. Based on the CDR3 plus reference TRBV15 and TRBJ2-1, the full variable domain is DAMVIQNPRYQVTQFGKPVTLSCSQTLNHNVMYWYQQKSSQAPKLLFHYYDKDFNNEADTPDNFQSRRPNTSFCFLDIRSPGLGDTAMYLCATSREGSSYNEQFFGPGTRLTVL.

This sequence joins TRBV4-1 and TRBJ2-7, with TRBD1 matching 9 bases. V shed 3 bases, J shed 3 bases, and the junction held 6 bases outside the gene matches. Germline CDR1 is MGHRA and CDR2 is YSYEKL. The CDR3 is 15 residues long. The CDR3 is CASSHIGTGNYEQYF. The CDR3 bases are TGCGCCAGCAGCCATATCGGGACAGGGAACTACGAGCAGTACTTC.